Listed here are 13 T cell receptor beta chains from one sample, sequenced in a study of cytomegalovirus exposure and HLA in healthy donors. PCR employed 60 Vbeta and 13 Jbeta primers. TCRdb's table, derived via immunoSEQ multiplex PCR, lists solely in-frame clones and lacks some. The sample contains about 200,000 clones, about 78% of which appear only once. The sequencing input was PBMCs. These receptors all come from a male donor in good health and CMV-seronegative.

This sequence joins TRBV6-6 and TRBJ2-7; 12 positions match TRBD2. J was trimmed by 5 bases and V by 0 bases; bases with no gene match: 5. There are 16 residues in the CDR3. The germline gives CDR1 MNHNY, CDR2 SVGAGI (reference sequence). Written as DNA, the CDR3 is TGTGCCAGCAGTTACTCGGGTCTAGCGGGAGGGGACGAGCAGTACTTC. It translates to CASSYSGLAGGDEQYF.

The chain carries TRBV27 and TRBJ2-2, with 13 bases that match TRBD2. Germline-derived CDR1 and CDR2 are MNHEY and SMNVEV (reference sequence). The junction had 1 base not matched to a gene; V was cut back by 4 bases and J by 5 bases. The length of the CDR3 is 15 residues. In DNA, the CDR3 is TGTGCCAGCAGTTGGACTAGCGGGAGAACCGGGGAGCTGTTTTTT. It is translated as CASSWTSGRTGELFF.

This clone was found a few times. The J gene is TRBJ2-5, the V gene TRBV28; 10 nucleotides line up with TRBD2. The CDR3 covers 14 residues. J gave up 4 bases and V 6 bases, and 5 bases lay outside the gene matches. The germline V gene has CDR1 MDHEN and CDR2 SYDVKM. The DNA of the CDR3 is TGTGCCAGCAGGGCTAGCGGGAGTGGAGAGACCCAGTACTTC. Translated, it gives CASRASGSGETQYF.

The chain is built from TRBV10-3 and TRBJ2-1; the D gene is possibly TRBD2 (5 bases). The germline V and J ends were trimmed by 2 bases and 2 bases, with 13 bases remaining between them. The CDR3 totals 16 residues. Germline V lookup: CDR1 ENHRY, CDR2 SYGVKD. The CDR3 bases are TGTGCCATCAGTGAGACCCGGGGTGTTACCTACAATGAGCAGTTCTTC. It is translated as CAISETRGVTYNEQFF.

The table lists this clone with a few counts. The CDR3 loop reads CASSGSRATGELFF. CDR3 nucleotides: TGTGCCAGCAGTGGGTCCAGGGCCACCGGGGAGCTGTTTTTT. The rearrangement links TRBV6-1 to TRBJ2-2, with TRBD1 as a possible D gene (5 bases). V was shortened by 4 bases and J by 4 bases, with 10 bases between the two germline ends. CDR3 length equals 14 residues. Per the germline V gene, CDR1 is MNHNS and CDR2 is SASEGT.

This clone was counted a few times. The V gene is TRBV4-1, the J gene TRBJ2-1; D call uncertain. V was trimmed by 2 bases and J by 0 bases, leaving 8 bases between them. The CDR3 runs 15 residues. CDR1 MGHRA and CDR2 YSYEKL come from the germline V gene. The DNA for the CDR3 is TGCGCCAGCAGCCAAATTTCGAGCTCCTACAATGAGCAGTTCTTC. The encoded protein is CASSQISSSYNEQFF.

This chain joins TRBV7-8 and TRBJ2-1; a weak D match, TRBD2 (6 bases). The CDR3 covers 17 residues. From germline, CDR1 is SGHVS and CDR2 FQNEAQ. V was shortened by 5 bases and J by 4 bases, with 21 bases between the two germline ends. This CDR3 reads CASSPKLGSGPYNEQFF. In DNA form, the CDR3 reads TGTGCCAGCAGCCCCAAACTAGGTAGCGGCCCATACAATGAGCAGTTCTTC.

This clone was seen more than once but under ten times. V gene TRBV30 combines with J gene TRBJ1-5; D is unclear. Germline V lookup: CDR1 GTSNPN, CDR2 SVGIG (reference sequence). The CDR3 is made up of 12 amino acids. Trimming took 2 bases from V and 4 from J, leaving 6 bases between them. The CDR3 spells CAWSPGNQPQHF. Here the CDR3 DNA reads TGTGCCTGGAGTCCCGGGAATCAGCCCCAGCATTTT.

The chain has TRBV30 and TRBJ2-5; 8 bases agree with TRBD2. CDR1 is GTSNPN and CDR2 is SVGIG in the germline V gene (reference sequence). This CDR3 region has 15 residues. V was clipped by 3 bases and J by 4 bases; unmatched bases: 10. CDR3 DNA sequence: TGTGCCTGGAGCGGCTTCTCAAGCGGGGGAGAGACCCAGTACTTC. Translating gives CAWSGFSSGGETQYF.

CDR3 sequence: CASSLNFAAQPQHF. The CDR3 DNA follows: TGTGCCAGCAGTTTAAATTTTGCGGCTCAGCCCCAGCATTTT. The chain couples TRBV28 to TRBJ1-5; D remains unclear. V lost 2 bases, J lost 6 bases, and 11 bases lay in between. The CDR3 has 14 residues. Germline values: CDR1 MDHEN, CDR2 SYDVKM.

The genes are TRBV19 and TRBJ1-3; D is possibly TRBD1 (5 bases). CDR1 LNHDA and CDR2 SQIVND come from the germline V gene (reference sequence). This CDR3 contains 13 residues. Trimming shortened V by 6 bases and J by 4 bases, and 10 bases separated the two germline ends. The DNA for the CDR3 is TGTGCCAGTAGGCAGGGTACAGGAAACACCATATATTTT. It codes for CASRQGTGNTIYF. Using reference TRBV19 and TRBJ1-3 for the parts outside the CDR3, the full variable domain is DGGITQSPKYLFRKEGQNVTLSCEQNLNHDAMYWYRQDPGQGLRLIYYSQIVNDFQKGDIAEGYSVSREKKESFPLTVTSAQKNPTAFYLCASRQGTGNTIYFGEGSWLTVV.

This clone was seen a handful of times. The genes are TRBV7-6 and TRBJ2-6; unclear D gene. The CDR3 covers 16 residues. Germline loops: CDR1 SGHVS, CDR2 FNYEAQ. The V end was cut by 4 bases, the J end by 3 bases, with 13 bases between. The CDR3 is CASSSPGGLGANVLTF. The DNA of the CDR3 is TGTGCCAGCAGCTCTCCCGGCGGTCTTGGGGCCAACGTCCTGACTTTC.

The V call is TRBV7-3, the J call TRBJ2-7; D perhaps matches TRBD1 (5 bases). V was trimmed by 3 bases and J by 3 bases, leaving 9 bases between them. This CDR3 contains 13 residues. Looked up from germline, CDR1 is SGHTA and CDR2 is FQGTGA. The CDR3 DNA reads as TGTGCCAGCAGCTTGACAGTGGGCTACGAGCAGTACTTC. This encodes CASSLTVGYEQYF.